The rows below give T cell receptor beta chains drawn from one sample of a study of cytomegalovirus exposure and HLA in healthy donors. Sequenced by immunoSEQ multiplex PCR; TCRdb stores in-frame clones only, minus some. This repertoire shows approximately 170,000 clones, approximately 80% found once; its top ten account for about 2.6%. Sample: PBMCs. The receptors here all came from a woman aged 40-49 years in good health and CMV-seropositive. Both conserved end residues are part of each CDR3. D genes are given only for firm matches. Size is stated for part of the rows, as once, few or many counts, or as a class when the clone is expanded.

V	D	size	J	DNA	CDR3
TRBV27	NA	NA	TRBJ2-7	TGTGCCAGCAGTTTATCGATGAGGGACACAATCGAGCAGTACTTC	CASSLSMRDTIEQYF
TRBV19	NA	once	TRBJ2-2	TGTGCCAGTAGCCTCTTTAACACCGGGGAGCTGTTTTTT	CASSLFNTGELFF
TRBV6-1	NA	NA	TRBJ2-5	TGTGCCAGCACCTCCCAAGAGACCCAGTACTTC	CASTSQETQYF
TRBV28	NA	NA	TRBJ1-1	TGTGCCAGCAGTTTATCGGGAAATTTGGGAGCTTTCTTT	CASSLSGNLGAFF
TRBV11-2	NA	NA	TRBJ1-2	TGTGCCAGCAGCTTAGATAGTATCGGGGGGGATAACTATGGCTACACCTTC	CASSLDSIGGDNYGYTF
TRBV30	NA	NA	TRBJ1-1	TGTGCCTGGAGTGTACGGGGGGCAGGTACTGAAGCTTTCTTT	CAWSVRGAGTEAFF
TRBV5-6	TRBD1	NA	TRBJ1-1	TGTGCCAGCAGCCCGACAGGGGCGGCGAACACTGAAGCTTTCTTT	CASSPTGAANTEAFF
TRBV5-8	TRBD1	few	TRBJ2-1	TGTGCCAGCAGCCCCGGGACAGGGGTCCGGAATGAGCAGTTCTTC	CASSPGTGVRNEQFF
TRBV19	TRBD1	NA	TRBJ1-3	TGTGCCAGTAGTATTAGAAAAGGGACAGGGGCATCAAACACCATATATTTT	CASSIRKGTGASNTIYF
TRBV7-6	NA	NA	TRBJ2-6	TGTGCCAGCAGCCTCCAACGATGGGGAGCTGGGGCCAACGTCCTGACTTTC	CASSLQRWGAGANVLTF
TRBV6-5	TRBD2	NA	TRBJ2-7	TGTGCCAGCAGTTACCAGCGGGGGGAGTACGAGCAGTACTTC	CASSYQRGEYEQYF
TRBV9	NA	NA	TRBJ2-2	TGTGCCAGCAGCGGTGACTTGAACACCGGGGAGCTGTTTTTT	CASSGDLNTGELFF
TRBV4-2	NA	few	TRBJ1-4	TGTGCCAGCAGCCAAGATAAAGACGTAGAGGGGGTTCGTGAAAAACTGTTTTTT	CASSQDKDVEGVREKLFF
TRBV7-9	TRBD2	few	TRBJ2-7	TGTGCCAGCAGCTCAGGACTAGCGGCCTACGAGCAGTACTTC	CASSSGLAAYEQYF
TRBV7-2	TRBD2	few	TRBJ2-3	TGTGCCAGCAGCTCCGGGACTAGCCGGGCAAGGACAGATACGCAGTATTTT	CASSSGTSRARTDTQYF
TRBV7-2	NA	NA	TRBJ2-2	TGTGCCAGCAGCTTAAACACAAACACCGGGGAGCTGTTTTTT	CASSLNTNTGELFF
TRBV2	TRBD1	NA	TRBJ1-4	TGTGCCAGCAGACTCCCCGGACAGGGAGAGAAACTGTTTTTT	CASRLPGQGEKLFF
TRBV7-2	TRBD2	few	TRBJ2-1	TGTGCCAGCAGCTTAGAGGGACTAGCGGGGATTAGCTCCTACAATGAGCAGTTCTTC	CASSLEGLAGISSYNEQFF
TRBV19	TRBD1	NA	TRBJ1-1	TGTGCCACCCGGGGGGACAGGGGTAACACTGAAGCTTTCTTT	CATRGDRGNTEAFF
TRBV18	NA	few	TRBJ2-3	TGTGCCAGCTCACCACGAAACTCAGGGATGAATACGCAGTATTTT	CASSPRNSGMNTQYF
TRBV7-9	TRBD2	NA	TRBJ2-1	TGTGCCAGCAGCCAGGGGACTAGCTGGGACAATGAGCAGTTCTTC	CASSQGTSWDNEQFF
TRBV28	NA	few	TRBJ2-3	TGTGCCAGCAGCCCGGGGGGCCCCACAGATACGCAGTATTTT	CASSPGGPTDTQYF
TRBV5-1	NA	NA	TRBJ1-1	TGCGCCAGCAGCTTGCGCTCAGAGAACACTGAAGCTTTCTTT	CASSLRSENTEAFF
TRBV18	TRBD2	NA	TRBJ2-5	TGTGCCAGCTCACCCCGGGTAGCGGGAGGATCCCTTCAAGAGACCCAGTACTTC	CASSPRVAGGSLQETQYF
TRBV10-2	NA	NA	TRBJ2-7	TGCGCCAGCAGTGATCAGCGAACTTTTTACGAGCAGTACTTC	CASSDQRTFYEQYF
TRBV5-1	TRBD2	once	TRBJ2-1	TGCGCCAGCAGCCCCACTAGCGGGGGGGCGTCTTACAATGAGCAGTTCTTC	CASSPTSGGASYNEQFF